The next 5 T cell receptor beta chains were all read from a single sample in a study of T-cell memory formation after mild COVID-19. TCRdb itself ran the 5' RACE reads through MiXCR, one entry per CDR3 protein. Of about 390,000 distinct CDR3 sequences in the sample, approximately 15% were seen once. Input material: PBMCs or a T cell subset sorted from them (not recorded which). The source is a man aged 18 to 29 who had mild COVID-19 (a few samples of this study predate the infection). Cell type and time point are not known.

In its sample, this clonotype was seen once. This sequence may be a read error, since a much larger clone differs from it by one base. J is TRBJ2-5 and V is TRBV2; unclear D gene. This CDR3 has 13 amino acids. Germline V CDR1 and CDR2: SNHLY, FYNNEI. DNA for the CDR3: TGTGCCCGCTCGTCGGGCCTAGAAGAGACCAAGTACTTC. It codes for CARSSGLEETKYF.

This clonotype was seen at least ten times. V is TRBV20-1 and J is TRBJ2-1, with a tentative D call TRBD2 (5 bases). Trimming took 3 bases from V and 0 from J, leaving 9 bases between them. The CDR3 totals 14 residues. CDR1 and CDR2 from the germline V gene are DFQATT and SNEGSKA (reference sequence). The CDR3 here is CSARDSSSYNEQFF. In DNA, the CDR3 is TGCAGTGCTAGGGACTCAAGCTCCTACAATGAGCAGTTCTTC.

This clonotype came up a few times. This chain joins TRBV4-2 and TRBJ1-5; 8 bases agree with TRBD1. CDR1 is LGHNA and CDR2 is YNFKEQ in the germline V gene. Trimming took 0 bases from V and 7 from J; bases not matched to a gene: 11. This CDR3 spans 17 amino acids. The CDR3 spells CASSQDLDRGLRQPQHF. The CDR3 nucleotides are TGTGCCAGCAGCCAAGATCTAGACAGGGGTTTGAGGCAGCCCCAGCATTTT.

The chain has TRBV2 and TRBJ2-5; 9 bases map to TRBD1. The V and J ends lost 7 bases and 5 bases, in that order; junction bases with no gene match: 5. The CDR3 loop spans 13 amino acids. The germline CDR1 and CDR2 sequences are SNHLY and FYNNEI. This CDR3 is CASKEDRGETQYF. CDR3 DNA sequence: TGTGCCAGCAAGGAGGACAGGGGTGAGACCCAGTACTTC.

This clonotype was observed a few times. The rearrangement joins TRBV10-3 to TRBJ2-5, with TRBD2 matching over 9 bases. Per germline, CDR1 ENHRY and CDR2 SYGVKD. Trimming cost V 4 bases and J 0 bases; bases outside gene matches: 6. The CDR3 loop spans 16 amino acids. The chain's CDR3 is CAISGGIAGDQETQYF. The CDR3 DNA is TGTGCCATCAGTGGGGGTATAGCGGGGGACCAAGAGACCCAGTACTTC.